This T cell receptor (beta chain) was identified during a study of CD8 T cell repertoires and HIV-1 epitope variants. A note on this clone: Its specificity is unknown.

Sequencing of TCR beta CDR3 used immunoSEQ survey depth. Libraries were prepared by immunoSEQ multiplex PCR; TCRdb keeps only in-frame clonotypes and omits some of them. The sample contains roughly 4,800 clones, roughly two thirds of which appear only once. Whole-study results and caveats: Most of the nine antigen-specific clonotypes appeared cross-reactive to autologous or escape variants.

J was trimmed by 3 bases and V by 1 base; bases with no gene match: 4. CDR3 length: 15 amino acids. Per the germline V gene, CDR1 is SEHNR and CDR2 is FQNEAQ (reference sequence). The chain carries TRBV7-9 and TRBJ2-7, with TRBD1 matching 9 bases. This TCR was sampled from a male donor with HIV. The sequenced material came from cultured CD8+ T cells derived from PBMCs. CDR3 sequence: CASSLVPDRGYEQYF. The CDR3 nucleotides read TGTGCCAGCAGCTTAGTCCCGGACAGGGGCTACGAGCAGTACTTC.